Below, 30 T cell receptor beta chains from the same sample are listed, as sequenced in a study of T cell repertoires in aging, cancer and after chemotherapy (dated by TCRdb to between 2018 and 2021). The data were produced on an Illumina MiSeq. Multiplex touch-down PCR with a mixed TRB-A/B primer pool was used to amplify rearranged TRB sequences covering the V, D and J segments. TCRdb applied fastp at Q25 and MiXCR to the public reads, then kept only in-frame beta chains. Each CDR3 protein appears once, grouped with its most common genes and DNA. The sample table records thousands of distinct CDR3 sequences; roughly 75% of these occur just once. The top ten clonotypes cover 7.9% of the sample. TCR beta rearrangements were amplified from genomic DNA isolated from peripheral blood, not from sorted cells or RNA. The specimen was blood. The receptors stem from a human donor with a solid tumor.

The chain recombines TRBV7-9 with TRBJ2-5; D is unclear. The CDR3 is 11 residues long. The germline V gene has CDR1 SEHNR and CDR2 FQNEAQ (reference sequence). Trimming took off 4 bases at V and 5 bases at J, with 5 bases between the two ends. The CDR3 reads CASSSHETQYF. In nucleotides, the CDR3 is TGTGCCAGCAGCTCGCACGAGACCCAGTACTTC.

The chain is built from TRBV19 and TRBJ1-2; D is possibly TRBD1 (5 bases). Per germline, CDR1 LNHDA and CDR2 SQIVND (reference sequence). Trimming pared 10 bases from V and 5 bases from J, leaving 20 bases between. The length of the CDR3 is 14 residues. Written as DNA, the CDR3 is TGTGCCACTAAAGTTCAGGGCGCGGGGTATGGCTACACCTTC. Encoded protein: CATKVQGAGYGYTF.

This rearrangement joins TRBV5-1 to TRBJ2-2; 12 bases agree with TRBD2. The V gene end was trimmed by 1 base and the J gene end by 5 bases; junction bases not matched to a gene: 3. The CDR3 loop spans 16 amino acids. Per the germline V gene, CDR1 is SGHRS and CDR2 is YFSETQ. The CDR3 sequence is CASSLTLAGGTGELFF. CDR3 DNA sequence: TGCGCCAGCAGCTTGACACTAGCGGGAGGAACCGGGGAGCTGTTTTTT.

This clonotype occurred a few times. This rearrangement joins TRBV7-2 to TRBJ2-3; D is perhaps TRBD1 or TRBD2 (6 bases each). Germline loops: CDR1 SGHTA, CDR2 FQGNSA. Trimming pared 2 bases from V and 5 bases from J, leaving 14 bases between. The CDR3 totals 15 residues. The CDR3 protein is CASSLLWGAGDTQYF. CDR3 nucleotide sequence: TGTGCCAGCAGCTTACTGTGGGGGGCCGGAGATACGCAGTATTTT.

The chain couples TRBV18 to TRBJ2-7, with 7 bases aligning to TRBD1. Trimming removed 1 base from V and 4 bases from J; junction bases left unmatched: 10. Germline-derived CDR1 and CDR2 are KGHSH and LQKENI. CDR3 length: 16 residues. CDR3 sequence (DNA): TGTGCCAGCTCACCACTACAGGACAGGACCACTTACGAGCAGTACTTC. It encodes CASSPLQDRTTYEQYF.

This chain joins TRBV7-2 and TRBJ1-2; D remains unclear. The CDR3 contains 14 residues. Trimming cost V 0 bases and J 4 bases, with 9 bases left between them. The V gene's germline CDR1 is SGHTA and CDR2 FQGNSA. CDR3 sequence reads: CASSLAAGLYGYTF. Written as DNA, the CDR3 is TGTGCCAGCAGCTTAGCAGCAGGCCTCTATGGCTACACCTTC.

The chain combines TRBV7-9 with TRBJ2-7, with TRBD2 matching over 9 bases. The V gene's germline CDR1 is SEHNR and CDR2 FQNEAQ (reference sequence). V lost 8 bases and J lost 5; bases outside the gene matches: 7. The CDR3 is made up of 13 amino acids. In nucleotides, the CDR3 is TGTGCCAGCGGGGGCGGGAGGGGCCACGAGCAGTACTTC. Protein product: CASGGGRGHEQYF.

V usage is TRBV12-3 or TRBV12-4 and J usage is TRBJ2-6; 7 positions match TRBD2. There are 17 residues in the CDR3. V shed 3 bases and J 1 base; nucleotides not matched to a gene: 6. This chain's CDR3 is CASSFRGDLSGANVLTF. Here the CDR3 DNA reads TGTGCCAGCAGTTTTCGGGGGGACTTGTCTGGGGCCAACGTCCTGACTTTC.

The chain carries TRBV6-6 and TRBJ2-7, with D unresolved. Germline CDR1 MNHNY, CDR2 SVGAGI (reference sequence). Trimming shortened V by 5 bases and J by 6 bases, and 14 bases separated the two germline ends. This CDR3 region has 13 residues. The CDR3 reads CASSPTVEGEQYF. The CDR3 nucleotides read TGTGCCAGCAGTCCCACCGTGGAAGGCGAGCAGTACTTC.

J is TRBJ2-2 and V is TRBV7-2; 10 bases agree with TRBD2. Per germline, CDR1 SGHTA and CDR2 FQGNSA. There are 16 residues in the CDR3. With V trimmed by 8 bases and J by 6 bases, 12 bases remained unmatched. The CDR3 nucleotides are TGTGCCAGCCGCCCCCAGCGGCTAGCGGGAGCCGGGGAGCTGTTTTTT. It yields the protein CASRPQRLAGAGELFF. The full variable domain, with the rest looked up from reference TRBV7-2 and TRBJ2-2, is GAGVSQSPSNKVTEKGKDVELRCDPISGHTALYWYRQSLGQGLEFLIYFQGNSAPDKSGLPSDRFSAERTGGSVSTLTIQRTQQEDSAVYLCASRPQRLAGAGELFFGEGSRLTVL.

V is TRBV12-3 or TRBV12-4 and J is TRBJ1-1; D uncertain. Trimming removed 3 bases from V and 5 bases from J, with 7 bases in between. The CDR3 loop spans 12 amino acids. CDR3 residues: CASSFSTTEAFF. The CDR3 region has the DNA TGTGCCAGCAGTTTTTCGACGACTGAAGCTTTCTTT.

The count of this clonotype is one. The J gene is TRBJ1-3, the V gene TRBV4-1; unclear D gene. The CDR3 extends over 12 amino acids. Germline CDR1 and CDR2: MGHRA and YSYEKL. V was pared by 3 bases and J by 9 bases, with 9 bases between. CDR3 nucleotides: TGCGCCAGCAGCCATCCCCGGGGCACCATATATTTT. Protein sequence: CASSHPRGTIYF.

J is TRBJ2-5 and V is TRBV11-3; unclear D gene. Germline CDR1 is SGHNT and CDR2 is YENEEA. The length of the CDR3 is 12 residues. Trimming shortened V by 5 bases and J by 5 bases, and 9 bases separated the two germline ends. The CDR3 loop reads CASSRTRETQYF. The CDR3, as DNA: TGTGCCAGCAGCCGCACGCGGGAGACCCAGTACTTC.

The chain combines TRBV7-9 with TRBJ2-3, with 10 bases matching TRBD1. The CDR3 totals 15 residues. CDR1 SEHNR and CDR2 FQNEAQ come from the germline V gene (reference sequence). Trimming took 4 bases from V and 3 from J; bases not matched to a gene: 4. The CDR3 nucleotides read TGTGCCAGCAGCTCTGGACAGGGGGTGACAGATACGCAGTATTTT. Encoded protein: CASSSGQGVTDTQYF.

The genes are TRBV7-2 and TRBJ2-1; D uncertain. The CDR3 loop spans 12 amino acids. Trimming shortened V by 1 base and J by 5 bases, and 3 bases separated the two germline ends. Germline V gene lookup returns CDR1 SGHTA and CDR2 FQGNSA. The CDR3 reads CASSLGHNEQFF. The CDR3 nucleotides read TGTGCCAGCAGCTTAGGTCACAATGAGCAGTTCTTC.

The chain has TRBV20-1 and TRBJ1-1; D remains ambiguous. The CDR3 is made up of 14 amino acids. V was trimmed by 6 bases and J by 3 bases, leaving 17 bases between them. The germline gives CDR1 DFQATT, CDR2 SNEGSKA (reference sequence). The CDR3 loop reads CSARPGPGDTEAFF. The CDR3, as DNA: TGCAGTGCCCGCCCCGGGCCCGGGGACACTGAAGCTTTCTTT.

The chain is built from TRBV19 and TRBJ1-2; D is unclear. Trimming took 8 bases from V and 0 from J, leaving 13 bases between them. Germline assignment: CDR1 LNHDA and CDR2 SQIVND (reference sequence). This CDR3 spans 14 amino acids. The chain's CDR3 is CASGLTRSNYGYTF. The CDR3 bases are TGTGCCAGTGGTTTGACAAGATCTAACTATGGCTACACCTTC.

In its sample, this clonotype was seen once. The gene calls are TRBV19 and TRBJ2-3; D perhaps matches TRBD1 (5 bases). Between the trimmed V and J ends, which lost 4 bases and 1 base, there was a span of 15 bases. This CDR3 is 16 amino acids long. Germline V gene data show CDR1 as LNHDA and CDR2 as SQIVND (reference sequence). CDR3 amino acids: CASSTLGAGGTDTQYF. The CDR3 DNA reads TGTGCCAGTAGTACGTTAGGGGCCGGCGGCACAGATACGCAGTATTTT.

The chain links TRBV7-6 to TRBJ2-7; possible D gene TRBD2, 5 bases. V was pared by 3 bases and J by 9 bases, with 21 bases between. The CDR3 runs 15 residues. Germline V gives CDR1 SGHVS, CDR2 FNYEAQ. This CDR3 reads CASSFYIGEPLGQYF. CDR3 nucleotide sequence: TGTGCCAGCAGCTTTTACATCGGGGAACCATTGGGGCAGTACTTC. The whole variable domain, remainder taken from reference TRBV7-6 and TRBJ2-7, is GAGVSQSPRYKVTKRGQDVALRCDPISGHVSLYWYRQALGQGPEFLTYFNYEAQQDKSGLPNDRFSAERPEGSISTLTIQRTEQRDSAMYRCASSFYIGEPLGQYFGPGTRLTVT.

The chain couples TRBV27 to TRBJ1-2; weak D call: TRBD1 (6 bases). Germline V CDR1 and CDR2: MNHEY, SMNVEV (reference sequence). The CDR3 runs 13 residues. V was shortened by 6 bases and J by 4 bases, with 12 bases between the two germline ends. The CDR3 nucleotides read TGTGCCAGCAGACAAACAGGGCTCTATGGCTACACCTTC. Translating it yields CASRQTGLYGYTF.

The chain links TRBV7-9 to TRBJ2-3, with TRBD2 identical over 7 bases. The CDR3 consists of 14 residues. Germline-derived CDR1 and CDR2 are SEHNR and FQNEAQ (reference sequence). The ends lost 4 bases at V and 6 bases at J; junction bases unmatched: 7. CDR3 DNA: TGTGCCAGCAGCTCCGCCGGGGACTATGATACGCAGTATTTT. As protein: CASSSAGDYDTQYF.

V gene TRBV5-5 combines with J gene TRBJ1-3; no reliable D call. The CDR3 sequence is 14 residues long. V gave up 3 bases and J gave up 0 bases, with 7 bases separating them. CDR1 is SGHKS and CDR2 is YYEKEE in the germline V gene (reference sequence). CDR3 DNA: TGTGCCAGCAGCTGGGGAGTCTCTGGAAACACCATATATTTT. This sequence encodes CASSWGVSGNTIYF.

The chain combines TRBV10-3 with TRBJ1-1; D not certain. Trimming took 4 bases from V and 1 from J, leaving 10 bases between them. From germline, CDR1 is ENHRY and CDR2 SYGVKD. The CDR3 runs 14 residues. CDR3: CAISGTESNTEAFF. The CDR3 DNA sequence: TGTGCCATCAGTGGGACTGAATCGAACACTGAAGCTTTCTTT.

The table lists this clonotype with a few counts. J is TRBJ1-6 and V is TRBV27, with D maybe TRBD1 (5 bases). The germline gives CDR1 MNHEY, CDR2 SMNVEV (reference sequence). The length of the CDR3 is 17 residues. The V end was cut by 4 bases, the J end by 0 bases, with 13 bases between. CDR3 bases: TGTGCCAGCAGTTGGGGACTCCCAAGCTCCTATAATTCACCCCTCCACTTT. The encoded protein is CASSWGLPSSYNSPLHF.

The chain uses TRBV19 and TRBJ2-2; TRBD2 is a possible D gene (5 bases). This CDR3 contains 13 residues. The germline V gene encodes CDR1 LNHDA and CDR2 SQIVND (reference sequence). Trimming took 9 bases from V and 9 from J, leaving 17 bases between them. CDR3 loop: CARGGGNVRELFF. CDR3 DNA sequence: TGTGCCAGAGGTGGAGGAAATGTCCGGGAGCTGTTTTTT.

The V gene is TRBV12-5, the J gene TRBJ1-2, with D perhaps TRBD1 (5 bases). Germline V gene data show CDR1 as LGHNT and CDR2 as FRNRAP. There are 13 residues in the CDR3. V was clipped by 4 bases and J by 4 bases, with 10 bases between them. This chain's CDR3 is CASGSQEIYGYTF. The CDR3 DNA sequence: TGTGCTAGTGGTTCACAGGAGATCTATGGCTACACCTTC.

This clonotype turned up a few times. The rearrangement joins TRBV14 to TRBJ1-2, with 8 bases matching TRBD1. The CDR3 contains 14 residues. Germline V lookup: CDR1 SGHDN, CDR2 FVKESK. The V segment lost 4 bases and the J segment 6 bases; nucleotides outside the gene matches: 7. This CDR3 reads CASSPLDRVDGYTF. The CDR3 nucleotides are TGTGCCAGCAGCCCTCTGGACAGGGTGGATGGCTACACCTTC.

The rearrangement joins TRBV19 to TRBJ1-1, with TRBD1 matching 7 bases. With 9 bases clipped from V and 0 bases from J, the junction kept 10 bases outside the gene matches. This CDR3 is built from 15 residues. Germline V CDR1 and CDR2: LNHDA, SQIVND (reference sequence). The CDR3 sequence is CASLGTAIMNTEAFF. In nucleotides, the CDR3 is TGTGCCAGCCTCGGGACAGCCATTATGAACACTGAAGCTTTCTTT.

The genes are TRBV11-3 and TRBJ2-1; D perhaps matches TRBD2 (6 bases). The length of the CDR3 is 14 residues. V was shortened by 4 bases and J by 7 bases, with 14 bases between the two germline ends. Germline CDR1 reads SGHNT; CDR2 reads YENEEA. This chain's CDR3 is CASSYPGTLNEQFF. Here the CDR3 DNA reads TGTGCCAGCAGCTACCCCGGGACTCTGAATGAGCAGTTCTTC.

The gene calls are TRBV6-5 and TRBJ2-3, with D perhaps assigned TRBD1 or TRBD2 (5 bases each). The length of the CDR3 is 14 residues. Germline V gene data show CDR1 as MNHEY and CDR2 as SVGAGI. The ends were cut back, 8 bases at V and 1 base at J, with 13 bases in the middle. This chain's CDR3 is CASRRDAGTDTQYF. CDR3 bases: TGTGCCAGCCGCCGGGACGCAGGCACAGATACGCAGTATTTT.